Shown below are 27 T cell receptor beta chains from a single sample sequenced in a study of graft-versus-host responses after intestinal transplantation. Repertoires were generated with immunoSEQ multiplex PCR, while TCRdb's copy carries only in-frame clones and drops some. The sample gives about 3,900 clones, 65% to 90% of which show up once; around 5% is in the top ten. Lymphocytes from graft epithelium and lamina propria were isolated. The sequencing here drew on ileum tissue, taken 650 to 690 days after intestinal transplant. These receptors were taken from a human patient who received an intestinal transplant, so some T cells may come from the graft donor.

The chain has TRBV9 and TRBJ1-2; tentatively, D is TRBD1 (5 bases). The CDR3 spans 14 residues. Trimming took 4 bases from V and 8 from J, leaving 18 bases between them. Germline V gene data show CDR1 as SGDLS and CDR2 as YYNGEE. CDR3 region: CASSPHSGPWGYTF. The CDR3 DNA sequence: TGTGCCAGCAGCCCCCATTCGGGGCCTTGGGGCTACACCTTC.

This chain uses TRBV7-9 with TRBJ1-1, with 7 bases matching TRBD1. The CDR3 consists of 13 residues. Trimming at V came to 2 bases and at J to 10 bases, leaving 7 bases not matched to a gene. Looked up from germline, CDR1 is SEHNR and CDR2 is FQNEAQ (reference sequence). The CDR3 DNA follows: TGTGCCAGCAGCTTAAAAGGTGGGACAGTAGCTTTCTTT. Its translation: CASSLKGGTVAFF.

For this clone: The sample carries other DNA sequences with the same CDR3. V and J are TRBV6-5 and TRBJ1-1, with 8 bases fitting TRBD1. The CDR3 extends over 14 amino acids. CDR1 and CDR2 (germline): MNHEY, SVGAGI. After removal of 4 bases from V and 1 base from J, the junction contained 2 bases not matched to a gene. In DNA form, the CDR3 reads TGTGCCAGCAGTTCTGGACAGGGGAACACTGAAGCTTTCTTT. This translates into CASSSGQGNTEAFF.

The chain employs TRBV30 and TRBJ2-5; possibly TRBD2 for D (5 bases). Germline assignment: CDR1 GTSNPN and CDR2 SVGIG (reference sequence). CDR3 size: 15 residues. Trimming took off 0 bases at V and 3 bases at J, with 14 bases between the two ends. As DNA, the CDR3 is TGTGCCTGGAGTGTAGTTCCGACTATGAAAGAGACCCAGTACTTC. This codes for CAWSVVPTMKETQYF. The complete variable domain, with remaining parts taken from reference TRBV30 and TRBJ2-5, reads SQTIHQWPATLVQPVGSPLSLECTVEGTSNPNLYWYRQAAGRGLQLLFYSVGIGQISSEVPQNLSASRPQDRQFILSSKKLLLSDSGFYLCAWSVVPTMKETQYFGPGTRLLVL.

The V and J genes are TRBV5-4 and TRBJ2-1; the match to TRBD1 covers 11 bases. Trimming at V came to 3 bases and at J to 7 bases, leaving 0 bases not matched to a gene. CDR1 is SGHNT, CDR2 YYREEE, per germline (reference sequence). This CDR3 has 13 residues. The CDR3 here is CASSWDRGNEQFF. The DNA of the CDR3 is TGTGCCAGCAGCTGGGACAGGGGGAATGAGCAGTTCTTC.

V usage is TRBV6-5 and J usage is TRBJ1-2, with 7 bases matching TRBD1. Germline trimming cut 6 bases from V and 8 bases from J; bases unmatched to any gene: 9. Germline-derived CDR1 and CDR2 are MNHEY and SVGAGI. The CDR3 is 13 amino acids. CDR3 sequence reads: CASSETGVYGYTF. The CDR3 coding sequence is TGTGCCAGCAGCGAAACAGGGGTCTACGGCTACACCTTC.

The chain employs TRBV30 and TRBJ1-2; D might be TRBD1 (5 bases). V lost 3 bases to trimming and J lost 5 bases, with 16 bases between them. Per the germline V gene, CDR1 is GTSNPN and CDR2 is SVGIG (reference sequence). CDR3 length: 14 amino acids. CDR3 region: CAWRARQGNYGYTF. In nucleotides, the CDR3 is TGTGCCTGGAGGGCACGGCAGGGAAATTATGGCTACACCTTC. The full variable domain, completed using reference TRBV30 and TRBJ1-2, is SQTIHQWPATLVQPVGSPLSLECTVEGTSNPNLYWYRQAAGRGLQLLFYSVGIGQISSEVPQNLSASRPQDRQFILSSKKLLLSDSGFYLCAWRARQGNYGYTFGSGTRLTVV.

This clone has just a few counts. The chain uses TRBV19 and TRBJ2-1, with a possible D match to TRBD1 (6 bases). Trimming left V 3 bases short and J 10 bases short, with 16 bases between. CDR1 and CDR2 from the germline V gene are LNHDA and SQIVND (reference sequence). The CDR3 consists of 14 residues. CDR3 sequence reads: CASSIRGTTREQFF. As DNA, the CDR3 is TGTGCCAGTAGTATCCGTGGGACAACCAGGGAGCAGTTCTTC. The full variable domain, rest sourced from reference TRBV19 and TRBJ2-1, is DGGITQSPKYLFRKEGQNVTLSCEQNLNHDAMYWYRQDPGQGLRLIYYSQIVNDFQKGDIAEGYSVSREKKESFPLTVTSAQKNPTAFYLCASSIRGTTREQFFGPGTRLTVL.

The J gene is TRBJ2-3, the V gene TRBV6-1; perhaps TRBD2 as D (6 bases). V lost 4 bases, J lost 4 bases, and 18 bases lay in between. The CDR3 covers 16 residues. Germline V gene lookup returns CDR1 MNHNS and CDR2 SASEGT. CDR3 coding DNA: TGTGCCAGCAGTGCTGGACTAACCTATGGGGCAGATACGCAGTATTTT. Its translation is CASSAGLTYGADTQYF.

The CDR3 DNA reads as TGTGCCAGCAGCGCCGGAACGTACACTGAAGCTTTCTTT. It specifies CASSAGTYTEAFF. The chain recombines TRBV9 with TRBJ1-1; D gene ambiguous. This CDR3 region has 13 residues. Germline V gene lookup returns CDR1 SGDLS and CDR2 YYNGEE. V lost 3 bases and J lost 3, with 9 bases in between.

The CDR3 DNA is TGTGCCAGCAGTTTCGCGCCAACATACGAGCAGTACTTC. It translates to CASSFAPTYEQYF. This chain connects TRBV6-5 to TRBJ2-7; no clear D. This CDR3 contains 13 residues. Deletions cut 4 bases from V and 4 bases from J, with 11 bases between. The germline gives CDR1 MNHEY, CDR2 SVGAGI.

CDR3: CASSPRTSGGNYYNEQFF. CDR3 sequence (DNA): TGTGCCAGCAGCCCCCGGACTAGCGGGGGGAACTACTACAATGAGCAGTTCTTC. This rearrangement joins TRBV7-9 to TRBJ2-1, with 14 bases aligning to TRBD2. V dropped 5 bases and J dropped 3; count of bases not matched to a gene: 9. Germline loops: CDR1 SEHNR, CDR2 FQNEAQ (reference sequence). The CDR3 loop spans 18 amino acids. The full variable domain, its missing parts supplied by reference TRBV7-9 and TRBJ2-1, is DTGVSQNPRHKITKRGQNVTFRCDPISEHNRLYWYRQTLGQGPEFLTYFQNEAQLEKSRLLSDRFSAERPKGSFSTLEIQRTEQGDSAMYLCASSPRTSGGNYYNEQFFGPGTRLTVL.

The chain couples TRBV30 to TRBJ2-7; no clear D. The germline CDR1 and CDR2 sequences are GTSNPN and SVGIG (reference sequence). The CDR3 consists of 11 residues. V lost 5 bases, J lost 6 bases, and 11 bases lay in between. CDR3 DNA: TGTGCCTGGGGGCTTCGGTCCGAGCAGTACTTC. Translated, it gives CAWGLRSEQYF.

The chain combines TRBV7-6 with TRBJ2-3, with D perhaps matching TRBD2 (6 bases). The V and J ends lost 3 bases and 5 bases respectively, with 15 bases between them. This CDR3 has 15 residues. CDR1 is SGHVS and CDR2 is FNYEAQ in the germline V gene. The CDR3 DNA reads as TGTGCCAGCAGCTTTCTCCGGGACGGGGGAGATACGCAGTATTTT. Protein sequence: CASSFLRDGGDTQYF.

The CDR3 is CASRQISNTGELFF. The CDR3 nucleotides read TGTGCCAGCAGGCAGATTTCGAACACCGGGGAGCTGTTTTTT. This chain links TRBV2 with TRBJ2-2; no reliable D call. This CDR3 spans 14 amino acids. Trimming pared 6 bases from V and 0 bases from J, leaving 8 bases between. From germline, CDR1 is SNHLY and CDR2 FYNNEI.

This clone is large in the sample. The rearrangement joins TRBV7-8 to TRBJ1-5; maybe TRBD1 (5 bases). This CDR3 contains 15 residues. Germline lookup yields CDR1 SGHVS and CDR2 FQNEAQ. With 4 bases removed from V and 0 bases from J, the gap between germline ends came to 10 bases. The CDR3 reads CASSYLDSSNQPQHF. CDR3 coding DNA: TGTGCCAGCAGCTACCTAGACAGTAGCAATCAGCCCCAGCATTTT. Supplemented by reference TRBV7-8 and TRBJ1-5, the full variable domain reads GAGVSQSPRYKVAKRGQDVALRCDPISGHVSLFWYQQALGQGPEFLTYFQNEAQLDKSGLPSDRFFAERPEGSVSTLKIQRTQQEDSAVYLCASSYLDSSNQPQHFGDGTRLSIL.

Regarding this clone: This specimen includes other DNA sequences encoding the same CDR3. V and J are TRBV19 and TRBJ2-3; D possibly corresponds to TRBD1 (7 bases). CDR3 length equals 15 residues. Trimming left V 3 bases short and J 0 bases short, with 10 bases between. Germline V gene data show CDR1 as LNHDA and CDR2 as SQIVND (reference sequence). Here the CDR3 DNA reads TGTGCCAGTAGTATGGCAGGGGGGAGCACAGATACGCAGTATTTT. It encodes CASSMAGGSTDTQYF.

The V gene is TRBV30, the J gene TRBJ1-3, with 7 bases lining up with TRBD1. In germline, CDR1 is GTSNPN, CDR2 SVGIG (reference sequence). The V gene end was trimmed by 1 base and the J gene end by 7 bases; junction bases not matched to a gene: 7. This CDR3 is 14 amino acids long. This CDR3 is CAWSDGIQGNTIYF. CDR3 in DNA: TGTGCCTGGAGTGATGGGATACAGGGGAACACCATATATTTT.

This chain links TRBV6-7 with TRBJ1-5, with a weak D call TRBD1 (5 bases). TRBV6-7 is given ORF status, its function remaining uncertain. This CDR3 region has 13 residues. V lost 5 bases to trimming and J lost 9 bases, with 14 bases between them. As DNA, the CDR3 is TGTGCCAGCAGTCCTCCAGGGATCGCGCCCCAGCATTTT. Its protein is CASSPPGIAPQHF.

The genes are TRBV4-1 and TRBJ2-7; D not certain. The CDR3 has 15 amino acids. From germline, CDR1 is MGHRA and CDR2 YSYEKL. V dropped 0 bases and J dropped 2 bases, with 11 bases sitting between them. CDR3 coding DNA: TGCGCCAGCAGCCAAGAGCGGACGACCCCCTACGAGCAGTACTTC. As protein: CASSQERTTPYEQYF.

This rearrangement joins TRBV7-9 to TRBJ2-7; TRBD1 aligns across 8 bases. Germline V lookup: CDR1 SEHNR, CDR2 FQNEAQ (reference sequence). CDR3 length: 15 amino acids. V gave up 1 base and J gave up 3 bases; unmatched junction bases: 5. CDR3 loop: CASSLDRGQGYEQYF. CDR3 DNA: TGTGCCAGCAGCTTAGACCGCGGACAGGGCTACGAGCAGTACTTC.

J is TRBJ2-1 and V is TRBV7-2, with a weak D call TRBD1 (5 bases). Germline-derived CDR1 and CDR2 are SGHTA and FQGNSA. V shed 1 base and J shed 8 bases, with 9 bases lying between them. This CDR3 has 13 amino acids. This CDR3 reads CASSLEGPHEQFF. The CDR3 DNA reads as TGTGCCAGCAGCTTAGAGGGGCCCCATGAGCAGTTCTTC.

The chain has TRBV10-2 and TRBJ1-4, with 8 bases fitting TRBD1. V lost 1 base, J lost 4 bases, and 5 bases stayed unmatched. This CDR3 comprises 16 residues. CDR1 and CDR2 from the germline V gene are WSHSY and SAAADI. The CDR3 DNA reads as TGCGCCAGCAGTGAGTGGGGGACAGGAGATAATGAAAAACTGTTTTTT. This gives the protein CASSEWGTGDNEKLFF.

V usage is TRBV10-1 and J usage is TRBJ1-2; D is possibly TRBD1 (6 bases). The V end lost 6 bases, the J end lost 4 bases, and 12 bases lay between the germline ends. In germline, CDR1 is WNHNN, CDR2 SYGVQD (reference sequence). The CDR3 runs 13 residues. Here the CDR3 DNA reads TGCGCCAGCAGCGACCAGGGGAGCTATGGCTACACCTTC. Translating gives CASSDQGSYGYTF.

V usage is TRBV11-1 and J usage is TRBJ2-5, with unresolved D. CDR3 length: 14 amino acids. Trimming cost V 1 base and J 6 bases, with 12 bases left between them. The germline V gene has CDR1 SGHAT and CDR2 FQDESV (reference sequence). CDR3 loop: CASSLGQVGQTQYF. The DNA for the CDR3 is TGTGCCAGCAGCTTAGGGCAGGTCGGACAGACCCAGTACTTC.

A few counts support this clone. CDR3 loop: CARREMGQLYGYTF. The CDR3 DNA is TGTGCCAGGAGGGAGATGGGACAGCTCTATGGCTACACCTTC. The V call is TRBV2, the J call TRBJ1-2; TRBD1 matches 7 bases. Per germline, CDR1 SNHLY and CDR2 FYNNEI. After removal of 9 bases from V and 4 bases from J, the junction contained 11 bases not matched to a gene. The CDR3 sequence is 14 residues long.

The rearrangement uses TRBV10-3 and TRBJ2-5, with D unresolved. CDR1 is ENHRY, CDR2 SYGVKD, per germline. V was trimmed by 0 bases and J by 1 base, leaving 6 bases between them. The CDR3 is 14 amino acids. CDR3 bases: TGTGCCATCAGTGAGTCTAACCTCCAAGAGACCCAGTACTTC. As protein: CAISESNLQETQYF.